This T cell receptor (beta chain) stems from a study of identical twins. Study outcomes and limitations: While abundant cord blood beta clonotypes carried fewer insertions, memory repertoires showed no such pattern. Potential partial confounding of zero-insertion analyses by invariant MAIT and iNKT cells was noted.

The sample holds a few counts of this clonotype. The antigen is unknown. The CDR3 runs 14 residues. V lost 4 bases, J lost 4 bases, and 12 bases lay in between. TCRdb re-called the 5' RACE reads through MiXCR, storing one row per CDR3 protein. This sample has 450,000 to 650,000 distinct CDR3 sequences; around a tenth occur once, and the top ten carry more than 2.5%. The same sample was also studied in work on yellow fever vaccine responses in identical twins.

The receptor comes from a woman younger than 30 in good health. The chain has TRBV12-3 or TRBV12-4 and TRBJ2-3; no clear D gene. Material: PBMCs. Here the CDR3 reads CASSYERAPDTQYF. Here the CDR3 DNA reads TGTGCCAGCAGTTATGAAAGGGCTCCAGATACGCAGTATTTT.